These 10 T cell receptor beta chains were sequenced from one sample in a study of Graves' ophthalmopathy and Graves' hyperthyroidism. Amplification targeted the TCR beta CDR3 regions, with RNA transcripts as the source material. HTBI primers primed a first-round RT-PCR, and a second-round multiplex PCR followed. In TCRdb, the multiplex PCR reads were re-called with MiXCR into one record per CDR3 protein. Of about 380,000 distinct CDR3 sequences listed, 15% were seen once; the top ten hold roughly 7%. Material: peripheral blood. The origin of the receptors is a woman aged 18-29 years with stable Graves' hyperthyroidism.

This clonotype was observed at least ten times. The rearrangement links TRBV19 to TRBJ1-2; D remains ambiguous. V was trimmed by 3 bases and J by 2 bases, leaving 1 base between them. Germline CDR1 is LNHDA and CDR2 is SQIVND (reference sequence). This CDR3 comprises 11 residues. The CDR3 sequence: CASSMNYGYTF. The CDR3 DNA is TGTGCCAGTAGTATGAACTATGGCTACACCTTC.

The chain links TRBV7-9 to TRBJ1-5; a weak D match, TRBD1 (6 bases). Trimming removed 4 bases at V and 8 bases at J, with 9 bases between. Per the germline V gene, CDR1 is SEHNR and CDR2 is FQNEAQ (reference sequence). CDR3 length: 12 residues. The CDR3 sequence is CASSSRGEPQHF. For the CDR3, the DNA is TGTGCCAGCAGCTCAAGGGGGGAGCCCCAGCATTTT.

At least ten counts were recorded for this clonotype. V gene TRBV13 combines with J gene TRBJ2-7, with 10 bases fitting TRBD2. CDR3 length equals 13 residues. V lost 2 bases, J lost 11 bases, and 6 bases stayed unmatched. Germline V gene sequence: CDR1 PRHDT, CDR2 FYEKMQ (reference sequence). The CDR3 region is CASSLQRGGLKYF. The CDR3 DNA reads as TGTGCCAGCAGCTTACAGCGGGGGGGCCTTAAGTACTTC. The whole variable domain, filled in from reference TRBV13 and TRBJ2-7, reads AAGVIQSPRHLIKEKRETATLKCYPIPRHDTVYWYQQGPGQDPQFLISFYEKMQSDKGSIPDRFSAQQFSDYHSELNMSSLELGDSALYFCASSLQRGGLKYFGPGTRLTVT.

Many counts were recorded for this clonotype. The chain recombines TRBV4-1 with TRBJ2-2, with TRBD2 as a possible D gene (5 bases). V dropped 6 bases and J dropped 5 bases, with 13 bases sitting between them. This CDR3 spans 14 amino acids. From germline, CDR1 is MGHRA and CDR2 YSYEKL. The CDR3 spells CASRKVGGTGELFF. DNA of the CDR3: TGCGCCAGCAGGAAGGTAGGAGGAACCGGGGAGCTGTTTTTT.

This clonotype showed up many times. The chain carries TRBV12-3 or TRBV12-4 and TRBJ2-5, with 7 bases matching TRBD1. The CDR3 extends over 13 amino acids. After removal of 6 bases from V and 3 bases from J, the junction contained 4 bases not matched to a gene. The CDR3 DNA is TGTGCCAGCAGCCAGACAGGGAAAGAGACCCAGTACTTC. Its protein product is CASSQTGKETQYF.

This clonotype showed up many times. This sequence joins TRBV20-1 and TRBJ1-6, with 8 bases that match TRBD1. Losses at the gene ends were 0 bases for V and 6 bases for J; bases not matched to a gene: 10. This CDR3 has 17 amino acids. CDR1 DFQATT and CDR2 SNEGSKA come from the germline V gene (reference sequence). CDR3 in DNA: TGCAGTGCTAGAGATCCTTTACAGGGGGGGATTAATTCACCCCTCCACTTT. It codes for CSARDPLQGGINSPLHF.

This clonotype was found many times. The chain couples TRBV5-1 to TRBJ1-2; 7 bases are shared with TRBD1. V shed 7 bases and J 7 bases; nucleotides not matched to a gene: 19. Germline V gene data show CDR1 as SGHRS and CDR2 as YFSETQ. The CDR3 extends over 16 amino acids. For the CDR3, the DNA is TGCGCCAGCCGATACCGACAGGGTTCGATTCGACTTGGCTACACCTTC. It encodes CASRYRQGSIRLGYTF.

The rearrangement joins TRBV7-2 to TRBJ2-5, with 8 bases lining up with TRBD1. The CDR3 has 15 amino acids. The germline V gene encodes CDR1 SGHTA and CDR2 FQGNSA. V was clipped by 3 bases and J by 2 bases; unmatched bases: 5. CDR3: CASSLDRVVQETQYF. CDR3 nucleotides: TGTGCCAGCAGCTTGGACAGGGTGGTTCAAGAGACCCAGTACTTC.

This clonotype was seen ten or more times. The V and J genes are TRBV5-1 and TRBJ1-5; no firm D call. The CDR3 contains 15 residues. The germline V gene has CDR1 SGHRS and CDR2 YFSETQ. V dropped 7 bases and J dropped 7 bases, with 21 bases sitting between them. The CDR3 loop is CASPPPCGVGQPQHF. In DNA form, the CDR3 reads TGCGCCAGCCCCCCCCCGTGCGGGGTCGGGCAGCCCCAGCATTTT.

This clonotype was recorded many times. CDR3 DNA sequence: TGTGCCAGTAGTTGGCAGGGGATGAACACTGAAGCTTTCTTT. Protein: CASSWQGMNTEAFF. The V and J genes are TRBV19 and TRBJ1-1; D is possibly TRBD1 (6 bases). V dropped 5 bases and J dropped 0 bases, with 10 bases sitting between them. Germline V gene lookup returns CDR1 LNHDA and CDR2 SQIVND (reference sequence). The CDR3 has 14 amino acids.